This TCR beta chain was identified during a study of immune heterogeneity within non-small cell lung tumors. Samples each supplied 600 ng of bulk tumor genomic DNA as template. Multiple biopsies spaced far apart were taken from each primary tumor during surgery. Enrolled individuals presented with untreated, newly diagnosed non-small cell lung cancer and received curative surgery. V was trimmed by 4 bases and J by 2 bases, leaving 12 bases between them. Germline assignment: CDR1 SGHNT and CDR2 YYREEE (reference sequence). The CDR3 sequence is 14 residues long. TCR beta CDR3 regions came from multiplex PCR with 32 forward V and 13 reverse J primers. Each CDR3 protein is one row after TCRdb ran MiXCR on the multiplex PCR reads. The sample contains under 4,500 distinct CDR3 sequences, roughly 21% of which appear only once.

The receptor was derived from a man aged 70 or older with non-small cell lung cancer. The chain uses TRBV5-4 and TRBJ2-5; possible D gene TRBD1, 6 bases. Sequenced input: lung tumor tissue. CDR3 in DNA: TGTGCCAGCAGCCCGGGACAAACTCAAGAGACCCAGTACTTC. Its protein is CASSPGQTQETQYF.